This entry is about one T cell receptor (beta chain). As yet, its antigen is unknown. The entry originates in a study of OX40 agonist ivuxolimab in advanced cancers. For the study at large: Those treated in dose escalation had hepatocellular carcinoma, melanoma, renal cell cancer or head and neck cancer. The study, taken as a whole, reports: Among the lowest peripheral clonal expansion occurred in 0.1-3.0 mg/kg partial responders.

This table comes from immunoSEQ multiplex PCR, and its TCRdb copy is limited to in-frame clones, with some not included. This table has some 50,000 clones, approximately 82% appearing once. There are 14 residues in the CDR3. Germline loops: CDR1 ENHRY, CDR2 SYGVKD. Trimming removed 3 bases from V and 7 bases from J, with 16 bases in between. The sequence derives from an adult with an advanced solid tumor such as melanoma, head and neck, liver or kidney cancer. The V and J genes are TRBV10-3 and TRBJ2-7; either TRBD1 or TRBD2 may supply D (5 bases each). The source was CD4+ or CD8+ T cells sorted from blood, collected in a trial of the OX40 agonist ivuxolimab. This chain's CDR3 is CAISDPGPPREQYF. Written as DNA, the CDR3 is TGTGCCATCAGTGACCCGGGGCCTCCCAGAGAGCAGTACTTC.